The 22 T cell receptor beta chains reported below all come from one sample, sequenced in a study of CD8 T cells in Susac syndrome. cDNA came from approximately 0.5 to 1 ug RNA primed by random hexamers. TCRdb re-derived calls from the immunoSEQ multiplex PCR reads in MiXCR, one entry per CDR3 protein. Among about 190,000 distinct CDR3 sequences listed, about 95% were seen once. Sequenced material: CD8+ T cells from PBMCs. These TCRs come from a human donor with Susac syndrome.

The chain couples TRBV27 to TRBJ2-3; 12 positions agree with TRBD2. Germline V gives CDR1 MNHEY, CDR2 SMNVEV (reference sequence). With V trimmed by 6 bases and J by 2 bases, 6 bases remained unmatched. The CDR3 is made up of 16 amino acids. CDR3 sequence (DNA): TGTGCCAGCAGCCCTAGCGGGGGGGAGACCACAGATACGCAGTATTTT. The encoded protein is CASSPSGGETTDTQYF.

The chain combines TRBV20-1 with TRBJ2-1, with D possibly TRBD2 on 6 matching bases. V gave up 2 bases and J gave up 5 bases, with 19 bases separating them. The germline V gene encodes CDR1 DFQATT and CDR2 SNEGSKA (reference sequence). This CDR3 is built from 16 residues. CDR3 sequence: CSARPYFTGAHNEQFF. DNA of the CDR3: TGCAGTGCTAGACCCTACTTTACGGGAGCGCACAATGAGCAGTTCTTC.

The V and J genes are TRBV12-3 or TRBV12-4 and TRBJ2-5, with D maybe TRBD2 (7 bases). The CDR3 length is 15 residues. V was cut by 7 bases and J by 5 bases, with 20 bases left in between. Here the CDR3 DNA reads TGTGCCAGCAAGCGCGGGGGCTTCATGGAGGAGACCCAGTACTTC. It yields the protein CASKRGGFMEETQYF.

This clonotype was detected only a few times. The chain joins TRBV12-3 or TRBV12-4 to TRBJ2-7; D unclear. V was cut by 3 bases and J by 6 bases, with 9 bases left in between. The length of the CDR3 is 12 residues. DNA for the CDR3: TGTGCCAGCAGTTTCGGAGTTGGCGAGCAGTACTTC. Protein product: CASSFGVGEQYF.

This clonotype is a singleton in its sample. The gene calls are TRBV11-2 and TRBJ2-5; TRBD2 matches at 7 bases. CDR1 is SGHAT, CDR2 FQNNGV, per germline. Trimming removed 5 bases from V and 5 bases from J; junction bases left unmatched: 11. The CDR3 consists of 15 residues. CDR3 nucleotide sequence: TGTGCCAGCAGCCCAAGTGGGAGGGAGGAGGAGACCCAGTACTTC. Translated: CASSPSGREEETQYF.

The J gene is TRBJ1-1, the V gene TRBV15; possible D gene TRBD1, 5 bases. There are 13 residues in the CDR3. Trimming removed 6 bases at V and 4 bases at J, with 12 bases between. Germline CDR1 is LNHNV and CDR2 is YYDKDF (reference sequence). Here the CDR3 reads CATRIGGGTEAFF. Here the CDR3 DNA reads TGTGCCACCAGGATCGGGGGAGGCACTGAAGCTTTCTTT.

V is TRBV20-1 and J is TRBJ1-3; D uncertain. The germline gives CDR1 DFQATT, CDR2 SNEGSKA (reference sequence). V lost 0 bases to trimming and J lost 2 bases, with 8 bases between them. The CDR3 runs 14 residues. DNA of the CDR3: TGCAGTGCTAGAGATCTCGGGGCTGGAAACACCATATATTTT. It yields the protein CSARDLGAGNTIYF.

This chain connects TRBV12-3 or TRBV12-4 to TRBJ2-7, with 11 bases identical to TRBD1. V shed 6 bases and J 6 bases; nucleotides not matched to a gene: 4. The CDR3 has 13 residues. The CDR3 sequence is CASSQDRGLEQYF. The DNA of the CDR3 is TGTGCCAGCAGCCAGGACAGGGGGCTCGAGCAGTACTTC.

The genes are TRBV2 and TRBJ1-1; D is uncertain. In germline, CDR1 is SNHLY, CDR2 FYNNEI. V gave up 7 bases and J gave up 1 base, with 7 bases separating them. CDR3 length equals 12 residues. The chain's CDR3 is CASKKSNTEAFF. For the CDR3, the DNA is TGTGCCAGCAAGAAGTCGAACACTGAAGCTTTCTTT.

Written as DNA, the CDR3 is TGTGCCAGCAGCGTAGGTGCGGGGCTGAGTGAAAAACTGTTTTTT. Protein sequence: CASSVGAGLSEKLFF. V usage is TRBV9 and J usage is TRBJ1-4; possible D gene TRBD1, 5 bases. V was pared by 0 bases and J by 7 bases, with 13 bases between. The CDR3 is 15 amino acids. Germline lookup yields CDR1 SGDLS and CDR2 YYNGEE.

The chain combines TRBV20-1 with TRBJ1-1; D perhaps matches TRBD1 (5 bases). Trimming stripped 4 bases from V and 2 bases from J, with 11 bases between. In germline, CDR1 is DFQATT, CDR2 SNEGSKA (reference sequence). CDR3 length: 13 residues. The CDR3 protein is CSANPRDNTEAFF. Here the CDR3 DNA reads TGCAGTGCTAACCCCAGGGATAACACTGAAGCTTTCTTT.

This sequence joins TRBV7-8 and TRBJ2-2; 11 positions agree with TRBD2. Trimming at V came to 1 base and at J to 8 bases, leaving 6 bases not matched to a gene. This CDR3 spans 16 amino acids. The germline V gene has CDR1 SGHVS and CDR2 FQNEAQ. CDR3 DNA sequence: TGTGCCAGCAGCTTAGGACTAGCGGGAATACGGGGGGAGCTGTTTTTT. Its translation is CASSLGLAGIRGELFF.

CDR3 DNA: TGTGCCTGGAGCGGTAGCGACGAGACCCAGTACTTC. Protein product: CAWSGSDETQYF. The chain combines TRBV30 with TRBJ2-5; D possibly corresponds to TRBD2 (5 bases). Trimming removed 3 bases from V and 5 bases from J, with 10 bases in between. This CDR3 comprises 12 residues. Germline V CDR1 and CDR2: GTSNPN, SVGIG (reference sequence).

The chain couples TRBV12-3 or TRBV12-4 to TRBJ1-2, with D hard to call. Trimming shortened V by 3 bases and J by 4 bases, and 9 bases separated the two germline ends. CDR3 length: 13 amino acids. The chain's CDR3 is CASSLQRSYGYTF. The CDR3 bases are TGTGCCAGCAGTTTGCAGCGTAGCTATGGCTACACCTTC.

CDR3 sequence (DNA): TGTGCCAGCAGCCAGCGGACTAGCGGCACAGATACGCAGTATTTT. It encodes CASSQRTSGTDTQYF. The chain uses TRBV6-1 and TRBJ2-3; 9 bases fit TRBD2. V trimming: 6 bases; J trimming: 1 base; junction bases outside the gene matches: 5. Per the germline V gene, CDR1 is MNHNS and CDR2 is SASEGT. This CDR3 has 15 residues.

The chain uses TRBV7-9 and TRBJ2-5; D unresolved. Germline assignment: CDR1 SEHNR and CDR2 FQNEAQ (reference sequence). The CDR3 is 14 residues long. V dropped 4 bases and J dropped 6 bases, with 15 bases sitting between them. The CDR3 nucleotides are TGTGCCAGCAGCTCCTACTATCGTTCCAAGACCCAGTACTTC. Amino acid sequence: CASSSYYRSKTQYF.

The chain uses TRBV2 and TRBJ2-2; TRBD1 matches at 9 bases. CDR3 length: 14 amino acids. Trimming at V came to 9 bases and at J to 0 bases, leaving 2 bases not matched to a gene. Germline V gene sequence: CDR1 SNHLY, CDR2 FYNNEI. This CDR3 reads CARRTGANTGELFF. CDR3 nucleotides: TGTGCCAGGAGGACAGGGGCGAACACCGGGGAGCTGTTTTTT.

This clonotype was seen only once. In DNA, the CDR3 is TGCAGTGCTTCGACCGGGACTAGCGGGGTAAATGAGCAGTTCTTC. It translates to CSASTGTSGVNEQFF. The V call is TRBV20-1, the J call TRBJ2-1; TRBD2 agrees at 13 bases. Germline values: CDR1 DFQATT, CDR2 SNEGSKA (reference sequence). The CDR3 spans 15 residues. V was clipped by 5 bases and J by 7 bases; unmatched bases: 8.

CDR3 loop: CAIGRDTSYEQYF. The DNA for the CDR3 is TGTGCCATCGGCCGGGACACCTCCTACGAGCAGTACTTC. J is TRBJ2-7 and V is TRBV10-3, with a possible D match to TRBD1 (6 bases). V was shortened by 8 bases and J by 0 bases, with 11 bases between the two germline ends. Germline CDR1 ENHRY, CDR2 SYGVKD. The CDR3 has 13 amino acids.

This chain joins TRBV12-3 or TRBV12-4 and TRBJ2-1, with a weak D call TRBD1 (5 bases). V was cut by 5 bases and J by 5 bases, with 7 bases left in between. This CDR3 contains 12 residues. The chain's CDR3 is CASSPGNNEQFF. The CDR3 DNA follows: TGTGCCAGCAGTCCAGGGAACAATGAGCAGTTCTTC.

This clonotype has only one observation. V is TRBV7-9 and J is TRBJ1-1; TRBD1 aligns across 7 bases. The CDR3 length is 14 residues. CDR1 SEHNR and CDR2 FQNEAQ come from the germline V gene (reference sequence). J gave up 4 bases and V 5 bases, and 7 bases lay outside the gene matches. The CDR3 bases are TGTGCCAGCAGCCCTACGACAGGGAGCACTGAAGCTTTCTTT. Amino acids: CASSPTTGSTEAFF.

This rearrangement joins TRBV5-1 to TRBJ1-4; D might be TRBD1 (6 bases). The length of the CDR3 is 15 residues. Trimming stripped 1 base from V and 4 bases from J, with 11 bases between. Germline V CDR1 and CDR2: SGHRS, YFSETQ. CDR3 amino acids: CASSLSTGLNEKLFF. CDR3 DNA: TGCGCCAGCAGCTTGTCGACAGGACTTAATGAAAAACTGTTTTTT. Based on the CDR3 plus reference TRBV5-1 and TRBJ1-4, the full variable domain is KAGVTQTPRYLIKTRGQQVTLSCSPISGHRSVSWYQQTPGQGLQFLFEYFSETQRNKGNFPGRFSGRQFSNSRSEMNVSTLELGDSALYLCASSLSTGLNEKLFFGSGTQLSVL.